One sample yielded the 3 T cell receptor beta chains listed below, sequenced in a study of blood T cell repertoires in COVID-19. Method: immunoSEQ multiplex PCR; TCRdb's copy keeps in-frame clones and lacks some. This sample has over 50,000 clones; about 90% occur once, and the top ten carry about 7%. The sample taken for sequencing was peripheral blood. The receptors come from a woman aged 60 to 75 with active or convalescent COVID-19.

This rearrangement joins TRBV28 to TRBJ1-1, with 8 positions matching TRBD1. This CDR3 region has 15 residues. V was clipped by 5 bases and J by 5 bases; unmatched bases: 10. Germline CDR1 MDHEN, CDR2 SYDVKM. CDR3 region: CASSPNRGKATEAFF. DNA for the CDR3: TGTGCCAGCAGTCCGAACAGGGGGAAGGCGACTGAAGCTTTCTTT.

The V call is TRBV28, the J call TRBJ1-2; D possibly corresponds to TRBD1 (6 bases). The CDR3 has 13 residues. Trimming took 6 bases from V and 8 from J, leaving 16 bases between them. Germline CDR1 and CDR2: MDHEN and SYDVKM. DNA of the CDR3: TGTGCCAGCAGAATTACAGGGATTAGCGGCTACACCTTC. Protein: CASRITGISGYTF.

This sequence joins TRBV4-3 and TRBJ1-1; weak D call: TRBD1 (5 bases). CDR1 and CDR2 from the germline V gene are LGHNA and YSLEER. The CDR3 totals 14 residues. V lost 1 base to trimming and J lost 3 bases, with 9 bases between them. CDR3 region: CASSQGRGDTEAFF. CDR3 nucleotide sequence: TGCGCCAGCAGCCAAGGCCGGGGGGACACTGAAGCTTTCTTT.